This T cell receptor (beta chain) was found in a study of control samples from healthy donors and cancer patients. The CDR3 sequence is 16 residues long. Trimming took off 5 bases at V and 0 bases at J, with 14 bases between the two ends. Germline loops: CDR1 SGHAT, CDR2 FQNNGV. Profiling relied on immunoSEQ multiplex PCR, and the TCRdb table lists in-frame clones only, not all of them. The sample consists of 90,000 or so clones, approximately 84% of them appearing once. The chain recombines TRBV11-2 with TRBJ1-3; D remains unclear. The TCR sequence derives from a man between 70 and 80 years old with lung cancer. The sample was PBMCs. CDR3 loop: CASSLHQTYSGNTIYF. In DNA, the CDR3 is TGTGCCAGCAGCCTACATCAAACCTACTCTGGAAACACCATATATTTT.